This is a list of T cell receptor beta chains from one sample in a study of OX40 agonist ivuxolimab in advanced cancers. TCRdb's copy holds only in-frame clones and misses some; the assay was immunoSEQ multiplex PCR. The sample lists approximately 91,000 clones; around 85% were seen once. The input for sequencing was CD4+ or CD8+ T cells sorted from blood, taken in a trial of the OX40 agonist ivuxolimab. The receptors originated from an adult with an advanced solid tumor such as melanoma, head and neck, liver or kidney cancer. Each CDR3 is given with its conserved first and last residue. The D gene is left open where the match is weak. Size values are once, few and many counts, or a class for expanded clones, and some rows have none.

CDR3 DNA	CDR3 protein	D gene	J gene	clone size	V gene
TGTGCCAGTAGTACATGGGGAGAAAATGAAAAACTGTTTTTT	CASSTWGENEKLFF	.	TRBJ1-4	.	TRBV19
TGCGCCAGCAGCTTGGGGTTGAAAGAGACCCAGTACTTC	CASSLGLKETQYF	.	TRBJ2-5	.	TRBV5-1
TGTGCCAGCAGCGCGACAGGGAACAGCAATGAGCAGTTCTTC	CASSATGNSNEQFF	TRBD1	TRBJ2-1	few	TRBV9
TGTGCCAGCAGGGAGCTAGAAAAACTGTTTTTT	CASRELEKLFF	.	TRBJ1-4	many	TRBV2
TGTGCCAGTAGTATAGAAAGGACAGATACGCAGTATTTT	CASSIERTDTQYF	.	TRBJ2-3	.	TRBV19
TGTGCCAGCACCATAGGCGGCCTGTCCTACAATGAGCAGTTCTTC	CASTIGGLSYNEQFF	.	TRBJ2-1	.	TRBV9
TGTGCCAGCACTATTGGGACAGGGGGCGCCTCCTATGGCTACACCTTC	CASTIGTGGASYGYTF	TRBD1	TRBJ1-2	.	TRBV19
TGTGCCAGCAGCGAAGTCGGGACCTTCACAGATACGCAGTATTTT	CASSEVGTFTDTQYF	.	TRBJ2-3	.	TRBV14
TGTGCCAGCTCACCCAAGGAGGGCGGTGGCAATCAGCCCCAGCATTTT	CASSPKEGGGNQPQHF	.	TRBJ1-5	.	TRBV18
TGTGCCAGCAGGAGGGGACAGGGGAGGGATGGCTACACCTTC	CASRRGQGRDGYTF	TRBD1	TRBJ1-2	.	TRBV11-2
TGTGCCAGCAGCTTAGCTACAGATACGCAGTATTTT	CASSLATDTQYF	.	TRBJ2-3	.	TRBV7-6
TGCGCCAGCAGCTTGATGGCGGGGGACTCAGGGGAGCAGTACTTC	CASSLMAGDSGEQYF	TRBD2	TRBJ2-7	.	TRBV5-1
TGTGCCAGCAGACCGTACGGGGGCGGCTATGGCTACACCTTC	CASRPYGGGYGYTF	.	TRBJ1-2	.	TRBV11-2
TGTGCCAGCAGTATTGACAGTGTCTATGGCTACACCTTC	CASSIDSVYGYTF	.	TRBJ1-2	.	TRBV6-1
TGTGCCAGCAGCTTAGTAGGTGCTCTGGGCAATCAGCCCCAGCATTTT	CASSLVGALGNQPQHF	.	TRBJ1-5	.	TRBV7-2
TGTGCCAGCAGACCCGGACAGGGATCCGGGGAGCTGTTTTTT	CASRPGQGSGELFF	TRBD1	TRBJ2-2	.	TRBV6-5
TGTGCCAGCAGCTTGGTGGCCCTCGGAGGATATGGCTACACCTTC	CASSLVALGGYGYTF	.	TRBJ1-2	.	TRBV5-6
TGTGCCAGCACCCCGGGCCTGCCATGGAACGAGCAGTACTTC	CASTPGLPWNEQYF	.	TRBJ2-7	.	TRBV27
TGTGCCAGCAGCTTGGTACCCGGGACTAGCGGGCTGTTAAGCTCCTACAATGAGCAGTTCTTC	CASSLVPGTSGLLSSYNEQFF	TRBD2	TRBJ2-1	once	TRBV7-3
TGCGCCAGCAGCCAAGTCGTAGGGGACGATGGCTACACCTTC	CASSQVVGDDGYTF	.	TRBJ1-2	.	TRBV4-3
TGTGCCAGCAGCCAAGGGTCAGTGGAAACGAATCAGCCCCAGCATTTT	CASSQGSVETNQPQHF	.	TRBJ1-5	.	TRBV4-2
TGTGCCAGCAGCTTGGGACAGAGTTCCTATCAGCCCCAGCATTTT	CASSLGQSSYQPQHF	.	TRBJ1-5	once	TRBV5-6
TGTGCCAGCTCACCACCCGGCCCCAACCCCCCCAAGTACTTC	CASSPPGPNPPKYF	.	TRBJ2-5	once	TRBV18
TGTGCCAGCAGCTTCTCCGGGGCTGAAGCTTTCTTT	CASSFSGAEAFF	.	TRBJ1-1	.	TRBV5-6
TGTGCCAGCAGCCGACTAGGCGGAGAGACCCAGTACTTC	CASSRLGGETQYF	.	TRBJ2-5	.	TRBV4-2
TGTGCCAGCAGCTTAGGCCACTCTGGAAACACCATATATTTT	CASSLGHSGNTIYF	.	TRBJ1-3	.	TRBV5-6